Listed here are 3 T cell receptor beta chains from one sample, sequenced in a study of CD8+ T cells in alopecia areata. In each case, RNA was isolated and then reverse transcribed into cDNA as the sequencing template. The repertoire was sequenced with immunoSEQ multiplex PCR; TCRdb's copy has only in-frame clones and lacks some. The sample holds around 210,000 clones, more than 55% seen once. Input material: CD8+ T cells sorted from blood. Receptors were obtained from a human donor in good health.

This clone was observed a few times. The rearrangement joins TRBV6-1 to TRBJ1-5; D possibly corresponds to TRBD1 (5 bases). Germline CDR1 reads MNHNS; CDR2 reads SASEGT. The V and J ends lost 1 base and 8 bases respectively, with 6 bases between them. CDR3 size: 12 residues. CDR3 nucleotides: TGTGCCAGCAGTGAAGGGGGGAAGCCCCAGCATTTT. It yields the protein CASSEGGKPQHF.

V usage is TRBV30 and J usage is TRBJ2-7; maybe TRBD2 (7 bases). The V gene lost 0 bases and the J gene lost 7 bases, with 13 bases spanning the gap. The CDR3 has 13 amino acids. Looked up from germline, CDR1 is GTSNPN and CDR2 is SVGIG (reference sequence). The CDR3 here is CAWSVSRGREQYF. As DNA, the CDR3 is TGTGCCTGGAGTGTCTCGCGGGGGCGGGAGCAGTACTTC.

DNA of the CDR3: TGCGCCAGCAGCCAAGATACGGGGACACCTAACACTGAAGCTTTCTTT. This translates into CASSQDTGTPNTEAFF. This rearrangement joins TRBV4-1 to TRBJ1-1; D is perhaps TRBD1 (6 bases). Germline-derived CDR1 and CDR2 are MGHRA and YSYEKL. V was trimmed by 0 bases and J by 2 bases, leaving 13 bases between them. The CDR3 has 16 amino acids.